These 2 T cell receptor beta chains were all obtained from the same sample, sequenced in a study of blood T cell repertoires in COVID-19. Profiling relied on immunoSEQ multiplex PCR, and the TCRdb table lists in-frame clones only, not all of them. The sample has about 110,000 clones, around 80% seen once. Material: peripheral blood. These TCRs come from an older woman with acute or convalescent COVID-19.

This clone was recorded once. This chain joins TRBV5-1 and TRBJ2-2; no clear D gene. The CDR3 length is 15 residues. V was trimmed by 1 base and J by 0 bases, leaving 7 bases between them. The germline gives CDR1 SGHRS, CDR2 YFSETQ. The chain's CDR3 is CASSLFPSNTGELFF. The CDR3 DNA reads TGCGCCAGCAGCTTGTTTCCCTCGAACACCGGGGAGCTGTTTTTT.

V gene TRBV5-1 combines with J gene TRBJ2-3, with 14 positions matching TRBD2. The CDR3 runs 17 residues. The germline CDR1 and CDR2 sequences are SGHRS and YFSETQ. The junction had 7 bases not matched to a gene; V was cut back by 3 bases and J by 4 bases. The CDR3 nucleotides read TGCGCCAGCAGCTCCGGACTAGCGGGAGGTATGGCAGATACGCAGTATTTT. Residues: CASSSGLAGGMADTQYF. Together with reference TRBV5-1 and TRBJ2-3, the CDR3 gives the full variable domain: KAGVTQTPRYLIKTRGQQVTLSCSPISGHRSVSWYQQTPGQGLQFLFEYFSETQRNKGNFPGRFSGRQFSNSRSEMNVSTLELGDSALYLCASSSGLAGGMADTQYFGPGTRLTVL.